The 25 T cell receptor beta chains below all came from one sample that was sequenced in a study of CD8 T cells in ankylosing spondylitis. TCRdb called the 5' RACE reads again in MiXCR, with one record for every CDR3 protein. The table lists roughly 130,000 distinct CDR3 sequences, over 6% of them singletons, with 12% in the top ten. Sequenced material: blood, either unsorted or a sorted T cell fraction (not recorded which). Receptors originate from a male donor with ankylosing spondylitis or in good health (not recorded which).

This clonotype has at least ten counts. This chain joins TRBV9 and TRBJ1-5; tentatively, D is TRBD1 (6 bases). The CDR3 contains 14 residues. V gave up 3 bases and J gave up 5 bases, with 12 bases separating them. Germline loops: CDR1 SGDLS, CDR2 YYNGEE. The DNA of the CDR3 is TGTGCCAGCAGCGCCGGGACAACCCATCAGCCCCAGCATTTT. Amino acid sequence: CASSAGTTHQPQHF.

This clonotype was seen many times. The chain links TRBV20-1 to TRBJ1-4; D is possibly TRBD1 (6 bases). Trimming shortened V by 3 bases and J by 7 bases, and 18 bases separated the two germline ends. Germline CDR1 reads DFQATT; CDR2 reads SNEGSKA (reference sequence). The CDR3 contains 15 residues. The CDR3 bases are TGCAGTGCTAGCCAAACCGGGGGGCGCGGTGAAAAACTGTTTTTT. This codes for CSASQTGGRGEKLFF.

This clonotype has at least ten counts. The chain joins TRBV15 to TRBJ2-1; D is uncertain. The CDR3 consists of 16 residues. Germline V gene lookup returns CDR1 LNHNV and CDR2 YYDKDF (reference sequence). The V end lost 1 base, the J end lost 4 bases, and 14 bases lay between the germline ends. The CDR3 is CATSRVPAIEYNEQFF. The CDR3 region has the DNA TGTGCCACCAGCAGAGTTCCAGCGATAGAATACAATGAGCAGTTCTTC.

V usage is TRBV20-1 and J usage is TRBJ1-3; D not certain. CDR1 and CDR2 from the germline V gene are DFQATT and SNEGSKA (reference sequence). V lost 3 bases, J lost 0 bases, and 6 bases lay in between. The CDR3 extends over 13 amino acids. The CDR3 loop is CSARQASGNTIYF. The CDR3 DNA follows: TGCAGTGCTAGGCAGGCCTCTGGAAACACCATATATTTT.

In this sample, this clonotype turned up many times. The V call is TRBV20-1, the J call TRBJ1-4, with D tentatively TRBD1 (6 bases). Germline V gene sequence: CDR1 DFQATT, CDR2 SNEGSKA (reference sequence). Trimming left V 3 bases short and J 6 bases short, with 20 bases between. CDR3 length equals 16 residues. The CDR3 loop is CSAREAHPWGHEKLFF. The CDR3 bases are TGCAGTGCTAGGGAGGCCCACCCATGGGGGCATGAAAAACTGTTTTTT.

This clonotype was counted only a few times. V and J are TRBV7-2 and TRBJ2-7; TRBD1 matches at 8 bases. The CDR3 runs to 15 residues. Trimming at V came to 2 bases and at J to 3 bases, leaving 6 bases not matched to a gene. Germline loops: CDR1 SGHTA, CDR2 FQGNSA. CDR3 residues: CASSLKQGESYEQYF. The DNA of the CDR3 is TGTGCCAGCAGCTTAAAACAGGGGGAAAGCTACGAGCAGTACTTC.

The table lists this clonotype with many counts. The J gene is TRBJ1-1, the V gene TRBV7-9; 7 nucleotides align to TRBD1. The CDR3 is 14 amino acids. Losses at the gene ends were 1 base for V and 9 bases for J; bases not matched to a gene: 8. CDR1 is SEHNR, CDR2 FQNEAQ, per germline (reference sequence). The CDR3 reads CASSLGGGTAKAFF. In DNA, the CDR3 is TGTGCCAGCAGCTTAGGGGGGGGGACAGCGAAAGCTTTCTTT.

Concerning this clonotype: Germline and junction disagree at one end, which may indicate a read error. The genes are TRBV3-1 and TRBJ2-7; 8 nucleotides align to TRBD2. Looked up from germline, CDR1 is LGHDT and CDR2 is YNNKEL (reference sequence). This CDR3 has 17 residues. The CDR3 sequence is CACSQGDELAEAYEQYF. The CDR3 DNA sequence: TGTGCCTGCAGCCAAGGGGACGAACTAGCGGAGGCCTACGAGCAGTACTTC.

This clonotype came up many times. This sequence joins TRBV27 and TRBJ2-3, with a tentative D call TRBD2 (5 bases). Germline loops: CDR1 MNHEY, CDR2 SMNVEV (reference sequence). V was pared by 5 bases and J by 4 bases, with 19 bases between. The length of the CDR3 is 16 residues. DNA of the CDR3: TGTGCCAGCAGTCTAACAGTGCGGGTTACGGCAGATACGCAGTATTTT. It codes for CASSLTVRVTADTQYF.

This clonotype was found many times. This rearrangement joins TRBV5-1 to TRBJ2-3, with TRBD2 as a possible D gene (6 bases). The CDR3 sequence is 15 residues long. The V gene's germline CDR1 is SGHRS and CDR2 YFSETQ. Deletions cut 2 bases from V and 2 bases from J, with 12 bases between. This CDR3 is CASSFPLATTDTQYF. The CDR3 DNA reads TGCGCCAGCAGCTTTCCCCTAGCGACCACAGATACGCAGTATTTT.

This clonotype was seen ten or more times. The rearrangement links TRBV18 to TRBJ2-4; tentatively, D is TRBD2 (6 bases). This CDR3 is 13 amino acids long. Deletions cut 3 bases from V and 9 bases from J, with 12 bases between. Germline values: CDR1 KGHSH, CDR2 LQKENI. Written as DNA, the CDR3 is TGTGCCAGCTCACCCCCGGGGGTTCGCATTCAGTACTTC. As protein: CASSPPGVRIQYF.

This clonotype was detected many times. The chain carries TRBV20-1 and TRBJ2-5; 7 bases are shared with TRBD2. This CDR3 has 14 residues. Germline trimming cut 1 base from V and 3 bases from J; bases unmatched to any gene: 5. The germline V gene encodes CDR1 DFQATT and CDR2 SNEGSKA (reference sequence). CDR3 DNA sequence: TGCAGTGCTAGAGTTAGGGACTACGAAGAGACCCAGTACTTC. Translation: CSARVRDYEETQYF.

This clonotype was seen repeatedly, ten times or more. The rearrangement links TRBV20-1 to TRBJ2-7; D may correspond to TRBD1 or TRBD2 (5 bases each). CDR1 DFQATT and CDR2 SNEGSKA come from the germline V gene (reference sequence). V was trimmed by 3 bases and J by 6 bases, leaving 27 bases between them. This CDR3 has 17 amino acids. This CDR3 reads CSARNLEEGPLGFEQYF. CDR3 coding DNA: TGCAGTGCTAGGAATCTAGAAGAGGGACCCCTGGGATTCGAGCAGTACTTC.

The chain carries TRBV15 and TRBJ2-1; 9 bases are shared with TRBD1. V gave up 3 bases and J gave up 3 bases; unmatched junction bases: 6. The CDR3 contains 16 residues. The germline CDR1 and CDR2 sequences are LNHNV and YYDKDF (reference sequence). The CDR3, as DNA: TGTGCCACCAGCAGGGGAAGACAGGGGGACTACAATGAGCAGTTCTTC. Protein product: CATSRGRQGDYNEQFF.

This clonotype came up many times. This CDR3 reads CASSFPGSGGDTQYF. CDR3 nucleotide sequence: TGTGCCAGCAGCTTTCCCGGGAGTGGAGGAGATACGCAGTATTTT. The V call is TRBV7-8, the J call TRBJ2-3; tentative D call: TRBD2 (6 bases). This CDR3 is 15 amino acids long. Germline assignment: CDR1 SGHVS and CDR2 FQNEAQ. Trimming took 3 bases from V and 5 from J, leaving 15 bases between them.

This clonotype was counted ten times or more. The J gene is TRBJ2-2, the V gene TRBV29-1, with a possible D match to TRBD2 (6 bases). Germline V gene data show CDR1 as SQVTM and CDR2 as ANQGSEA. V lost 8 bases, J lost 4 bases, and 14 bases lay in between. CDR3 length: 13 amino acids. This CDR3 is CSPFFGGTGELFF. CDR3 nucleotide sequence: TGCAGCCCTTTCTTCGGGGGCACCGGGGAGCTGTTTTTT.

At least ten counts were recorded for this clonotype. J is TRBJ1-1 and V is TRBV7-9, with D unclear. This CDR3 comprises 13 residues. CDR1 SEHNR and CDR2 FQNEAQ come from the germline V gene (reference sequence). Trimming cost V 7 bases and J 5 bases, with 14 bases left between them. Here the CDR3 DNA reads TGTGCCAGCACCCGAATGACGTCTACTGAAGCTTTCTTT. Amino acids: CASTRMTSTEAFF. Supplemented by reference TRBV7-9 and TRBJ1-1, the full variable domain reads DTGVSQNPRHKITKRGQNVTFRCDPISEHNRLYWYRQTLGQGPEFLTYFQNEAQLEKSRLLSDRFSAERPKGSFSTLEIQRTEQGDSAMYLCASTRMTSTEAFFGQGTRLTVV.

There are many counts of this clonotype. The V and J genes are TRBV5-5 and TRBJ1-6; D is unclear. Trimming pared 0 bases from V and 10 bases from J, leaving 11 bases between. Germline values: CDR1 SGHKS, CDR2 YYEKEE (reference sequence). The CDR3 sequence is 14 residues long. CDR3 coding DNA: TGTGCCAGCAGCTTGGAGGAGGGCCGGTCACCCCTCCACTTT. Protein: CASSLEEGRSPLHF.

The table lists this clonotype with many counts. The V and J genes are TRBV10-3 and TRBJ2-7; D is ambiguous. The CDR3 loop spans 11 amino acids. V lost 0 bases, J lost 5 bases, and 2 bases lay in between. CDR1 ENHRY and CDR2 SYGVKD come from the germline V gene. DNA of the CDR3: TGTGCCATCAGTGAGTCGCACGAGCAGTACTTC. As protein: CAISESHEQYF.

This clonotype was recorded at least ten times. V usage is TRBV5-1 and J usage is TRBJ1-2; D call uncertain. Trimming pared 4 bases from V and 4 bases from J, leaving 17 bases between. CDR3 length: 15 residues. Germline V gene lookup returns CDR1 SGHRS and CDR2 YFSETQ. CDR3 protein: CASSPGSPRGYGYTF. The CDR3 nucleotides read TGCGCCAGCAGCCCAGGCTCCCCACGGGGCTATGGCTACACCTTC.

This clonotype was seen ten or more times. The chain has TRBV29-1 and TRBJ2-1, with 8 bases fitting TRBD2. The CDR3 is made up of 15 amino acids. The junction had 5 bases not matched to a gene; V was cut back by 4 bases and J by 0 bases. Germline loops: CDR1 SQVTM, CDR2 ANQGSEA. The CDR3, as DNA: TGCAGCGTTGTCACTAGCGGAAGCTCCTACAATGAGCAGTTCTTC. Protein sequence: CSVVTSGSSYNEQFF.

This clonotype was observed many times. The V call is TRBV27, the J call TRBJ2-1, with D perhaps matching TRBD1 or TRBD2 (7 bases each). The ends were cut back, 5 bases at V and 0 bases at J, with 14 bases in the middle. Looked up from germline, CDR1 is MNHEY and CDR2 is SMNVEV (reference sequence). The CDR3 is made up of 16 amino acids. The CDR3 protein is CASSPTRGGSYNEQFF. The CDR3 DNA reads TGTGCCAGCAGTCCTACCAGGGGGGGCTCCTACAATGAGCAGTTCTTC.

This clonotype showed up many times. J is TRBJ1-1 and V is TRBV29-1; D perhaps matches TRBD1 (5 bases). From germline, CDR1 is SQVTM and CDR2 ANQGSEA. The V end was cut by 4 bases, the J end by 5 bases, with 17 bases between. This CDR3 is built from 14 residues. CDR3 protein: CSVGGRLGGTEAFF. In DNA, the CDR3 is TGCAGCGTTGGAGGCCGACTCGGGGGAACTGAAGCTTTCTTT.

At least ten counts were recorded for this clonotype. The chain links TRBV7-6 to TRBJ2-1, with D unresolved. The CDR3 contains 15 residues. The V gene lost 3 bases and the J gene lost 5 bases, with 14 bases spanning the gap. In germline, CDR1 is SGHVS, CDR2 FNYEAQ. The CDR3 spells CASSFLLRNHNEQFF. CDR3 in DNA: TGTGCCAGCAGCTTCCTCCTCCGAAACCACAATGAGCAGTTCTTC.

This clonotype was observed at least ten times. V gene TRBV30 combines with J gene TRBJ2-5, with TRBD2 as a possible D gene (5 bases). Germline CDR1 reads GTSNPN; CDR2 reads SVGIG (reference sequence). Trimming took off 0 bases at V and 3 bases at J, with 8 bases between the two ends. This CDR3 has 13 residues. DNA for the CDR3: TGTGCCTGGAGTGTATCGGGGAAAGAGACCCAGTACTTC. Its protein product is CAWSVSGKETQYF. The complete variable domain, with remaining parts taken from reference TRBV30 and TRBJ2-5, reads SQTIHQWPATLVQPVGSPLSLECTVEGTSNPNLYWYRQAAGRGLQLLFYSVGIGQISSEVPQNLSASRPQDRQFILSSKKLLLSDSGFYLCAWSVSGKETQYFGPGTRLLVL.